This T cell receptor (beta chain) was found in a study of Graves' ophthalmopathy and Graves' hyperthyroidism. Study-wide background: Peripheral blood samples were taken at initial diagnosis, before any treatment.

Germline CDR1 reads DFQATT; CDR2 reads SNEGSKA (reference sequence). The CDR3 totals 15 residues. Losses at the gene ends were 6 bases for V and 1 base for J; bases not matched to a gene: 7. Overall study results and limits: Among expanded thyroid clonotypes above 0.001 frequency, most also occurred in blood.

In this cohort's terms, stable hyperthyroidism meant no ophthalmopathy by 18 months of follow-up. Hyperthyroidism patients, all newly diagnosed, had under 2 months' duration and ages of 18 to 65. This clonotype was picked up many times. The antigen remains unidentified. From RNA, the CDR3 regions of TCR beta chains were amplified and sequenced. An opening RT-PCR round employed HTBI primers and preceded a second-round multiplex PCR. TCRdb reprocessed the multiplex PCR reads via MiXCR and lists one record per CDR3 protein. The data contain just over 400,000 distinct CDR3 sequences, about 21% of them singletons.

The source material was peripheral blood. The receptor comes from a woman younger than 30 with stable Graves' hyperthyroidism. This chain uses TRBV20-1 with TRBJ2-2, with TRBD1 matching over 8 bases. This chain's CDR3 is CSATDRAKNTGELFF. The CDR3 DNA reads TGCAGTGCAACGGACAGGGCTAAGAACACCGGGGAGCTGTTTTTT.